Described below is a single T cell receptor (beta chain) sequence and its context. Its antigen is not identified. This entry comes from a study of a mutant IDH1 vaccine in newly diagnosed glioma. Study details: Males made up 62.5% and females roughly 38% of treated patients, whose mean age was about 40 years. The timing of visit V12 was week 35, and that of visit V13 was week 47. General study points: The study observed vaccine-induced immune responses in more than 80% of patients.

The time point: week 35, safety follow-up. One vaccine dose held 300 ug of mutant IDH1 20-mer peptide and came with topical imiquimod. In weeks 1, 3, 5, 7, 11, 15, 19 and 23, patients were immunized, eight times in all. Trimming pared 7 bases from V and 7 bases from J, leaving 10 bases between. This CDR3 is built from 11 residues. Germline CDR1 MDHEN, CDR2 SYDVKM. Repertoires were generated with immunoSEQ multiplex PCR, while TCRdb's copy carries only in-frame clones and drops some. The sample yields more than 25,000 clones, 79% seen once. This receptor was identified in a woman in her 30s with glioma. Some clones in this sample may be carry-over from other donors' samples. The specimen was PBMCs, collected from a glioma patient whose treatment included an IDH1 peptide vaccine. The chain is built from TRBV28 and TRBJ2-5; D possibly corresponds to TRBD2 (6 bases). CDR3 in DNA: TGTGCCAGCAATTTCGGGGGGACCCAGTACTTC. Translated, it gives CASNFGGTQYF.